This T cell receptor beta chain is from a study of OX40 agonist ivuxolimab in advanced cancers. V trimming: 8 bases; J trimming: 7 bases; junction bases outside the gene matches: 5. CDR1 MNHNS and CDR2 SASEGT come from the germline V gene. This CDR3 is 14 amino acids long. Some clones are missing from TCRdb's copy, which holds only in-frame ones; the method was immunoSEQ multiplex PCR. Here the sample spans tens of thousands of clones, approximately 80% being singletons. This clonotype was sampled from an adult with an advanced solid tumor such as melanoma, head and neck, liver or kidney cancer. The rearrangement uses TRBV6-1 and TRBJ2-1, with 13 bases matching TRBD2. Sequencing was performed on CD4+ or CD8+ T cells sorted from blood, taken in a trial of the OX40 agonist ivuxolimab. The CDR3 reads CASEGTSGMNEQFF. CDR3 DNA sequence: TGTGCCAGCGAGGGGACTAGCGGGATGAATGAGCAGTTCTTC.